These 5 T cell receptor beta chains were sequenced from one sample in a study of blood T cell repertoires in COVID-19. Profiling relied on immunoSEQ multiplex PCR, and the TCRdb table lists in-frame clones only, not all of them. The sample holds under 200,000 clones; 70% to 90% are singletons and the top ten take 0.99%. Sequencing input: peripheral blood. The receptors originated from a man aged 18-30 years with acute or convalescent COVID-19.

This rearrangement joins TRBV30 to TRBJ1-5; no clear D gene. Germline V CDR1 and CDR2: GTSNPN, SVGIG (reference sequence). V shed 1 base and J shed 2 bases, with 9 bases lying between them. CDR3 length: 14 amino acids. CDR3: CAWSGGFGNQPQHF. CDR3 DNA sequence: TGTGCCTGGAGTGGAGGCTTTGGCAATCAGCCCCAGCATTTT.

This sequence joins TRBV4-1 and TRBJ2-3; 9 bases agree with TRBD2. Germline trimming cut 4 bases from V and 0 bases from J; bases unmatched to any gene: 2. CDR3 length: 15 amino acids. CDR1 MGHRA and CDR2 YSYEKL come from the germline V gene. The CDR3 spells CASSLSGGSTDTQYF. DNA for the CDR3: TGCGCCAGCAGCCTAAGCGGGGGGAGCACAGATACGCAGTATTTT.

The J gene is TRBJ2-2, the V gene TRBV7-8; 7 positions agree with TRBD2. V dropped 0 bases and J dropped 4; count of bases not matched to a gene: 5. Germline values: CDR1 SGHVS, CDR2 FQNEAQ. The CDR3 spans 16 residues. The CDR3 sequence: CASSLALAAATGELFF. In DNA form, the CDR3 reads TGTGCCAGCAGCTTAGCTCTAGCGGCCGCCACCGGGGAGCTGTTTTTT.

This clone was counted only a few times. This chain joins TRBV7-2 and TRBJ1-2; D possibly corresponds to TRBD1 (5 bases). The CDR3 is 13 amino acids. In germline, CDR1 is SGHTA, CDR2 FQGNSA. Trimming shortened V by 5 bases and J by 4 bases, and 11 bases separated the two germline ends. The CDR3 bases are TGTGCCAGCAGCAAGGAACAGGCCTATGGCTACACCTTC. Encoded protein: CASSKEQAYGYTF.

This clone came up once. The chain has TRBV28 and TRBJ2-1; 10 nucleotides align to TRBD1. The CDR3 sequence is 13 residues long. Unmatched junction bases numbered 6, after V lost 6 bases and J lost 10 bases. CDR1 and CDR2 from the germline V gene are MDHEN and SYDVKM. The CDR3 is CASSQGQGREQFF. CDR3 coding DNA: TGTGCCAGCAGCCAGGGACAGGGGAGGGAGCAGTTCTTC.